The 9 T cell receptor beta chains presented below share a single source sample, sequenced in a study of a mutant IDH1 vaccine in newly diagnosed glioma. Only in-frame clones appear in the TCRdb table, and some are missing; sequencing was by immunoSEQ multiplex PCR. This sample yields roughly 51,000 clones, of which 81% are seen a single time; about 3.2% belongs to the top ten. These receptors' antigens are unknown. The time point: week 5, during vaccination. The study gave 300 ug of mutant IDH1 20-mer peptide per vaccine dose, with topical imiquimod. The material was PBMCs, obtained from a glioma patient whose treatment included an IDH1 peptide vaccine. These receptors were obtained from a man between 25 and 39 years old with glioma.

The genes are TRBV28 and TRBJ2-5, with 11 bases lining up with TRBD2. CDR1 MDHEN and CDR2 SYDVKM come from the germline V gene. V gave up 6 bases and J gave up 5 bases; unmatched junction bases: 11. CDR3 length equals 16 residues. CDR3 sequence (DNA): TGTGCCAGCAGATTAGCGGGGGGGCCTAGGGCGGAGACCCAGTACTTC. This gives the protein CASRLAGGPRAETQYF.

A single count supports this clone. The rearrangement joins TRBV5-4 to TRBJ2-7, with 7 positions matching TRBD1. The ends lost 4 bases at V and 3 bases at J; junction bases unmatched: 10. The germline CDR1 and CDR2 sequences are SGHNT and YYREEE (reference sequence). The CDR3 length is 15 residues. The CDR3 reads CASSPRTGPYYEQYF. CDR3 DNA sequence: TGTGCCAGCAGCCCTAGGACAGGTCCCTACTACGAGCAGTACTTC.

This clone was seen once. This chain joins TRBV5-1 and TRBJ2-7; perhaps TRBD1 as D (5 bases). Germline lookup yields CDR1 SGHRS and CDR2 YFSETQ. The germline V and J ends were trimmed by 2 bases and 7 bases, with 19 bases remaining between them. The CDR3 contains 15 residues. CDR3 protein: CASSLRQSPSWEQYF. The CDR3 DNA sequence: TGCGCCAGCAGCTTAAGACAGAGTCCCTCTTGGGAGCAGTACTTC.

The table lists this clone with a few counts. The chain links TRBV28 to TRBJ1-2; TRBD1 matches at 7 bases. The germline CDR1 and CDR2 sequences are MDHEN and SYDVKM. V shed 5 bases and J 3 bases; nucleotides not matched to a gene: 12. This CDR3 has 16 amino acids. The CDR3, as DNA: TGTGCCAGCAGTGCCACCAGGGGGGCGGCGTACTATGGCTACACCTTC. Translating it yields CASSATRGAAYYGYTF.

V and J are TRBV27 and TRBJ1-2; unclear D gene. CDR1 and CDR2 from the germline V gene are MNHEY and SMNVEV (reference sequence). The V and J ends lost 1 base and 5 bases respectively, with 20 bases between them. The CDR3 extends over 17 amino acids. CDR3 sequence reads: CASSLFPPVGIWYGYTF. As DNA, the CDR3 is TGTGCCAGCAGTTTATTCCCCCCCGTTGGGATTTGGTATGGCTACACCTTC.

In its sample, this clone was seen a few times. This sequence joins TRBV27 and TRBJ1-6; D call uncertain. Germline values: CDR1 MNHEY, CDR2 SMNVEV (reference sequence). The length of the CDR3 is 16 residues. V was pared by 4 bases and J by 7 bases, with 17 bases between. In DNA, the CDR3 is TGTGCCAGCAGTTCGACCAAGGGTAGGCGGAATTCACCCCTCCACTTT. Residues: CASSSTKGRRNSPLHF.

CDR3 region: CSVEDYSLGDTNTGELFF. DNA of the CDR3: TGCAGCGTTGAAGACTACAGTTTGGGAGATACGAACACCGGGGAGCTGTTTTTT. V usage is TRBV29-1 and J usage is TRBJ2-2; weak D call: TRBD2 (5 bases). The germline V gene has CDR1 SQVTM and CDR2 ANQGSEA. Trimming took off 0 bases at V and 0 bases at J, with 17 bases between the two ends. The length of the CDR3 is 18 residues.

This clone was detected only once. The genes are TRBV7-8 and TRBJ2-3; maybe TRBD1 (5 bases). Germline V lookup: CDR1 SGHVS, CDR2 FQNEAQ. Trimming took 2 bases from V and 4 from J, leaving 10 bases between them. This CDR3 region has 14 residues. The CDR3 coding sequence is TGTGCCAGCAGCTTATATCAGGGATCAGATACGCAGTATTTT. It translates to CASSLYQGSDTQYF.

The chain joins TRBV6-5 to TRBJ2-5; D unresolved. The J call may be wrong; the DNA end is better matched by TRBJ2-7. The length of the CDR3 is 13 residues. The germline gives CDR1 MNHEY, CDR2 SVGAGI. CDR3 coding DNA: TGTGCCAGCAGTTACTCGAGCCTGGGCGAGCAGTACTTC. As protein: CASSYSSLGEQYF.